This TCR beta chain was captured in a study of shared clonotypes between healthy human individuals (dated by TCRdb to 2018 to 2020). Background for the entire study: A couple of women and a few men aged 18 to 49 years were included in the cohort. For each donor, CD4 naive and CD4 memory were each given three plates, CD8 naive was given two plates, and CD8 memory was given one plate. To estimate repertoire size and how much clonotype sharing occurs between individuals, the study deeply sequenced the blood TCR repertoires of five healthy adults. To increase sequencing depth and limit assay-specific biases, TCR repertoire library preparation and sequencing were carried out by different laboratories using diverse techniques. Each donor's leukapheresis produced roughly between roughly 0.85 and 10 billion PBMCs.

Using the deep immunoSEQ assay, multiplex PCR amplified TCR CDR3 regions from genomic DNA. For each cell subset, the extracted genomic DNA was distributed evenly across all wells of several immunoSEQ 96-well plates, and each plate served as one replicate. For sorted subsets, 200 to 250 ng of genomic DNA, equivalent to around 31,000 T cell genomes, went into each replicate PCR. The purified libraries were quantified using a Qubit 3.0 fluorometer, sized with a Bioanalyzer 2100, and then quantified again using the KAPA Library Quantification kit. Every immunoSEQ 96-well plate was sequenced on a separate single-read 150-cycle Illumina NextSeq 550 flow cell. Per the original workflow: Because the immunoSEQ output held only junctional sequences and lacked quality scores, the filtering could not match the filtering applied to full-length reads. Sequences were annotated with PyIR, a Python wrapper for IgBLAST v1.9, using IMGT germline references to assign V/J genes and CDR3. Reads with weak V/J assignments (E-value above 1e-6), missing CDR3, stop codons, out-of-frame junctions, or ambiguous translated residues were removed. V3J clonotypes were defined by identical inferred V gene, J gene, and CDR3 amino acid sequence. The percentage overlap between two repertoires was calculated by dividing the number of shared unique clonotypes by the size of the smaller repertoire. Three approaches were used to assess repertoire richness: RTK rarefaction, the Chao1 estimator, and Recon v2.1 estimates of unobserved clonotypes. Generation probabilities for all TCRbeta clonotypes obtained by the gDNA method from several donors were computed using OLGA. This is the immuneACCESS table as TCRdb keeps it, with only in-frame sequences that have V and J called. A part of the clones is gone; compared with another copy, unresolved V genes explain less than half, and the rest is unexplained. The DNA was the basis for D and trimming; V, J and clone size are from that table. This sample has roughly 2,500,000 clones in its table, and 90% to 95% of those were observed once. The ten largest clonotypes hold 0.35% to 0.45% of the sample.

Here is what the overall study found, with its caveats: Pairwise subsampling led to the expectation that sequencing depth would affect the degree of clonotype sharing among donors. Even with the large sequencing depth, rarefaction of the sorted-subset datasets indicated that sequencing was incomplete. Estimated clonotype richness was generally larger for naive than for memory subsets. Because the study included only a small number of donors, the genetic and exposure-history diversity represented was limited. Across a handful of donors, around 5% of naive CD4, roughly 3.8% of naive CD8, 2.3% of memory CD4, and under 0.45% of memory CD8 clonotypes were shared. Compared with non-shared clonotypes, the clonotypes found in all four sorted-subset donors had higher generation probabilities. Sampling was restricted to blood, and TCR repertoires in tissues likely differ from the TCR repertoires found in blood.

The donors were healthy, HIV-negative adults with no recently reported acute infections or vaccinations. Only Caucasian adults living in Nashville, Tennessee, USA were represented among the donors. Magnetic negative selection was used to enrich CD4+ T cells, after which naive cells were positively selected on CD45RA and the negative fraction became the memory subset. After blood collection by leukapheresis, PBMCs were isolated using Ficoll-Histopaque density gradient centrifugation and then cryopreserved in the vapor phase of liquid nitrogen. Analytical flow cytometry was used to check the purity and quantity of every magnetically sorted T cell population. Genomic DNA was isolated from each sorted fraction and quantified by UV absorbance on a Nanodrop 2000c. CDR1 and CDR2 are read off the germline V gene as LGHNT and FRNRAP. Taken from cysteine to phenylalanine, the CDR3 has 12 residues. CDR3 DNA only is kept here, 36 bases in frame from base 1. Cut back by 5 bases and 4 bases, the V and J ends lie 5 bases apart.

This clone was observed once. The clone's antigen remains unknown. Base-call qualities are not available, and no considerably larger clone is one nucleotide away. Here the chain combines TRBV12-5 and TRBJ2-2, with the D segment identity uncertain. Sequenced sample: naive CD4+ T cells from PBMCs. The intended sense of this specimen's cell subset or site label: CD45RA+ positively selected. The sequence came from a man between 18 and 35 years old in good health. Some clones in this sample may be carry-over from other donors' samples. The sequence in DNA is TGTGCTAGTGGTACCATCACCGGGGAGCTGTTTTTT. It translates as CASGTITGELFF.